A single sample is the source of the 7 T cell receptor beta chains below, sequenced in a study of PD-1 blockade in classical Hodgkin lymphoma. The repertoire was sequenced with immunoSEQ multiplex PCR; TCRdb's copy has only in-frame clones and lacks some. The sample carries about 19,000 clones, approximately 84% recorded once. Every patient was affected by relapse after autologous stem cell transplantation, while exposure to brentuximab vedotin was not uniform. This sample comprised peripheral blood mononuclear cells (PBMCs), obtained at baseline. The receptors here all came from a human donor with classical Hodgkin lymphoma.

The J gene is TRBJ1-6, the V gene TRBV5-4; D may be TRBD1 (6 bases). This CDR3 spans 17 amino acids. V was cut by 3 bases and J by 3 bases, with 16 bases left in between. Looked up from germline, CDR1 is SGHNT and CDR2 is YYREEE (reference sequence). Here the CDR3 DNA reads TGTGCCAGCAGCTCGGCCGGGGGGCATTTCTATAATTCACCCCTCCACTTT. This codes for CASSSAGGHFYNSPLHF. Looking up the rest from reference TRBV5-4 and TRBJ1-6 gives the full variable domain: ETGVTQSPTHLIKTRGQQVTLRCSSQSGHNTVSWYQQALGQGPQFIFQYYREEENGRGNFPPRFSGLQFPNYSSELNVNALELDDSALYLCASSSAGGHFYNSPLHFGNGTRLTVT.

This chain uses TRBV5-4 with TRBJ1-2, with D possibly TRBD1 on 6 matching bases. Germline CDR1 is SGHNT and CDR2 is YYREEE (reference sequence). Trimming cost V 4 bases and J 4 bases, with 14 bases left between them. The CDR3 spans 14 residues. The CDR3 nucleotides are TGTGCCAGCAGCCAAGAGGGGGGGAGCTATGGCTACACCTTC. It encodes CASSQEGGSYGYTF.

The V gene is TRBV30, the J gene TRBJ2-2, with D perhaps TRBD1 (5 bases). V was pared by 4 bases and J by 2 bases, with 14 bases between. The CDR3 loop spans 15 amino acids. The V gene's germline CDR1 is GTSNPN and CDR2 SVGIG (reference sequence). DNA of the CDR3: TGTGCCTGGACCCCAGGGTGGCCAAACACCGGGGAGCTGTTTTTT. Translating gives CAWTPGWPNTGELFF.

J is TRBJ2-1 and V is TRBV7-2; tentatively, D is TRBD2 (6 bases). The CDR3 sequence is 15 residues long. The germline V gene encodes CDR1 SGHTA and CDR2 FQGNSA. The germline V and J ends were trimmed by 5 bases and 0 bases, with 11 bases remaining between them. The CDR3 is CASSPAGFSYNEQFF. The CDR3 nucleotides are TGTGCCAGCAGCCCTGCGGGATTCTCCTACAATGAGCAGTTCTTC.

The rearrangement uses TRBV30 and TRBJ2-2, with 7 bases matching TRBD1. Germline CDR1 GTSNPN, CDR2 SVGIG (reference sequence). The CDR3 has 17 residues. J lost 1 base, V lost 1 base, and 9 bases had no gene match. The CDR3 DNA follows: TGTGCCTGGAGTGGACGGGACAGACCCCAGAACACCGGGGAGCTGTTTTTT. Its protein product is CAWSGRDRPQNTGELFF.

This clone was counted once. CDR3 DNA sequence: TGTGCCAGCTCACCAGGGCGAGAGAACTATGGCTACACCTTC. It translates to CASSPGRENYGYTF. V gene TRBV18 combines with J gene TRBJ1-2; D is uncertain. Deletions cut 2 bases from V and 2 bases from J, with 9 bases between. This CDR3 is built from 14 residues. Germline lookup yields CDR1 KGHSH and CDR2 LQKENI.

This chain connects TRBV28 to TRBJ1-1, with D unresolved. V dropped 9 bases and J dropped 1 base, with 12 bases sitting between them. Germline lookup yields CDR1 MDHEN and CDR2 SYDVKM. The CDR3 has 13 amino acids. CDR3 residues: CASCASPNTEAFF. CDR3 DNA: TGTGCCAGTTGTGCGTCCCCGAACACTGAAGCTTTCTTT.